This TCR beta chain is from a study of blood T cell repertoires in COVID-19. Whole-study context: Samples taken during acute and convalescent COVID-19 were collected in the United States, Italy and Spain. Sources were T cells, B-cell-depleted T cells, or PBMCs; the material itself was cDNA or gDNA.

In the original workflow: Amplifying reference gene primers gave estimates of nucleated cell counts. Repertoires were generated with immunoSEQ multiplex PCR, while TCRdb's copy carries only in-frame clones and drops some. V, J and clone size are taken as reported in that table, and D and trimming were inferred from the DNA itself. The table has 80,000 to 95,000 clones, 81% seen once. V was clipped by 3 bases and J by 4 bases, with 4 bases between them. The CDR3 extends over 11 amino acids. Germline V gene data show CDR1 as SGHDT and CDR2 as YYEEEE. The chain combines TRBV5-6 with TRBJ1-2; D not certain. Sample: peripheral blood. This clonotype originated in a man aged 80 or over with active or convalescent COVID-19. The CDR3 reads CASSSSYGYTF. CDR3 DNA sequence: TGTGCCAGCAGCTCATCCTATGGCTACACCTTC. The full variable domain, rest sourced from reference TRBV5-6 and TRBJ1-2, is DAGVTQSPTHLIKTRGQQVTLRCSPKSGHDTVSWYQQALGQGPQFIFQYYEEEERQRGNFPDRFSGHQFPNYSSELNVNALLLGDSALYLCASSSSYGYTFGSGTRLTVV.